This TCR beta chain was obtained from a study of T cell changes during pregnancy in multiple sclerosis. Trimming left V 5 bases short and J 4 bases short, with 18 bases between. The CDR3 is made up of 16 amino acids. Germline V gene sequence: CDR1 SNHLY, CDR2 FYNNEI. Data came from immunoSEQ multiplex PCR; TCRdb stores just in-frame clones and leaves some out. The sample yields around 88,000 clones, roughly nine tenths seen once. This clone was observed a single time. The V call is TRBV2, the J call TRBJ1-5; D not certain. This receptor was identified in a female donor with multiple sclerosis, enrolled in a pregnancy study. This specimen was peripheral blood, taken in the first trimester of pregnancy. CDR3 protein: CASSILATMMNQPQHF. DNA of the CDR3: TGTGCCAGCAGTATATTAGCCACGATGATGAATCAGCCCCAGCATTTT.